At least ten counts were recorded for the clone carrying this T cell receptor (beta chain). The data were obtained in a study of T cells after posttransplantation cyclophosphamide. A marrow graft followed busulfan-fludarabine conditioning, with cyclophosphamide on days +3 and +4. Germline values: CDR1 SEHNR, CDR2 FQNEAQ (reference sequence). The CDR3 covers 15 residues. Trimming cost V 5 bases and J 1 base; bases outside gene matches: 6. Profiled with immunoSEQ multiplex PCR; TCRdb holds only in-frame clones, not every one. The repertoire consists of approximately 5,100 clones, none detected only once.

The sample in question was PBMCs, obtained about 57 weeks after allogeneic stem cell transplant with posttransplant cyclophosphamide. The rearrangement links TRBV7-9 to TRBJ1-1; TRBD1 agrees at 8 bases. The source is a male patient between 55 and 70 years old who received an allogeneic stem cell transplant from a related donor, was CMV-positive, and had acute GVHD only. The graft donor may have given rise to some T cells. CDR3 bases: TGTGCCAGCAGCACCCGGGACAGGAAGAACACTGAAGCTTTCTTT. Amino acid sequence: CASSTRDRKNTEAFF.